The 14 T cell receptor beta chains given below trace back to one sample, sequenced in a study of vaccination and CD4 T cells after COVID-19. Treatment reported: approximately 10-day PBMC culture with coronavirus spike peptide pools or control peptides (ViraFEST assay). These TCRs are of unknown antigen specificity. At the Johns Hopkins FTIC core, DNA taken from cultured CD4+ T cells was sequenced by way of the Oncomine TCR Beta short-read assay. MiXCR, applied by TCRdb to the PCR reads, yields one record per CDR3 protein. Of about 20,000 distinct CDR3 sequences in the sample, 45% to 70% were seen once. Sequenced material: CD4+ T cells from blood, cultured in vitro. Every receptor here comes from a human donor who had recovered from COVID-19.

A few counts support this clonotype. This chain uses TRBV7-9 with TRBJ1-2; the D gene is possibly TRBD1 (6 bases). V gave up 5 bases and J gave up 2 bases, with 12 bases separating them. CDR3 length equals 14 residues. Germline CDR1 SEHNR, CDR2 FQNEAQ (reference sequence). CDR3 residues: CASSARDNNYGYTF. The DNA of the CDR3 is TGTGCCAGCAGCGCGCGGGACAACAACTATGGCTACACCTTC.

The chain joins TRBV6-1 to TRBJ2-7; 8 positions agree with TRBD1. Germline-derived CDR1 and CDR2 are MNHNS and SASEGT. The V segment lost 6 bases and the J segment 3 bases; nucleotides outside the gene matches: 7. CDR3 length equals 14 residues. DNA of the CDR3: TGTGCCAGCAGGCGTCGGGACAGGCTCTACGAGCAGTACTTC. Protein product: CASRRRDRLYEQYF.

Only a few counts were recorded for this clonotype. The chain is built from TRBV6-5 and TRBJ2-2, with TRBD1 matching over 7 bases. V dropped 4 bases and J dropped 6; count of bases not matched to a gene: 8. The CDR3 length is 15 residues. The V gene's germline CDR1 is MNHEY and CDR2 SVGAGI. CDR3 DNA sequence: TGTGCCAGCAGTTCAAGACAGGGTGGGTCCGGGGAGCTGTTTTTT. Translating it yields CASSSRQGGSGELFF.

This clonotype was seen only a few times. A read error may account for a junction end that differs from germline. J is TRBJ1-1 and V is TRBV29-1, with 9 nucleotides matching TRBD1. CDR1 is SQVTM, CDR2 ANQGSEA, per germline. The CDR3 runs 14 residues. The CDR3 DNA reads TGCAGCGTTGCGGACAGGGGAAAGAACCCTGAAGCTTTCTTT. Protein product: CSVADRGKNPEAFF.

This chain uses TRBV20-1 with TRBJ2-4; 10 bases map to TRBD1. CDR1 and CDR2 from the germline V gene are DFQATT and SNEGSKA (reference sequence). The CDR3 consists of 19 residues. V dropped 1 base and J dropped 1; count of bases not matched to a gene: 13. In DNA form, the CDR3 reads TGCAGTGCTAGAGCCCCTAGACAGGGGGCATCCATCGCCAAAAACATTCAGTACTTC. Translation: CSARAPRQGASIAKNIQYF.

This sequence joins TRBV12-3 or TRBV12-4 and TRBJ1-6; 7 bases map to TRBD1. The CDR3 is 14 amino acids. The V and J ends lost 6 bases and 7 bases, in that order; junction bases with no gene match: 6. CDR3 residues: CASSNRGNNSPLHF. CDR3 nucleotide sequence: TGTGCCAGCAGCAACAGGGGTAACAATTCACCCCTCCACTTT.

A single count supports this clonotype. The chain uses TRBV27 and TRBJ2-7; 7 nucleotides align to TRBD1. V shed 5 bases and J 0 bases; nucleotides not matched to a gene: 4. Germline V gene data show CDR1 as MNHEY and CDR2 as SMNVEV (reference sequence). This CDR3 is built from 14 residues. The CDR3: CASSRTGPSYEQYF. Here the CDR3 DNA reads TGTGCCAGCAGTAGGACAGGCCCCTCCTACGAGCAGTACTTC.

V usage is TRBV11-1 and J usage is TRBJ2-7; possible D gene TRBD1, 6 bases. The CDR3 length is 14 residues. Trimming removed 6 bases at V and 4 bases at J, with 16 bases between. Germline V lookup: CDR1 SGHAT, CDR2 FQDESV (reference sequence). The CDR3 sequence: CASSLTRDTYEQYF. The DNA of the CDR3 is TGTGCCAGCAGTTTGACCCGGGACACTTACGAGCAGTACTTC.

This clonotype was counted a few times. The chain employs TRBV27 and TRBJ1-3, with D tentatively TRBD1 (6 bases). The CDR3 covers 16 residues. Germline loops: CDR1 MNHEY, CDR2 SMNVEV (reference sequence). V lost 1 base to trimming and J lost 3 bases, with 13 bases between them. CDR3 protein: CASSLYGGEGGNTIYF. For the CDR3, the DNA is TGTGCCAGCAGTTTATATGGGGGCGAGGGTGGAAACACCATATATTTT.

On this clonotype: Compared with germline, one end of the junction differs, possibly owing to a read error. The CDR3 DNA follows: TGCGCCAGCAGCCTGGGACAGGGGGCGCAGAAGATCCAACAGACCCAGTACTTC. Its translation: CASSLGQGAQKIQQTQYF. This chain connects TRBV5-1 to TRBJ2-5; the match to TRBD1 covers 12 bases. Germline loops: CDR1 SGHRS, CDR2 YFSETQ. The CDR3 has 18 amino acids.

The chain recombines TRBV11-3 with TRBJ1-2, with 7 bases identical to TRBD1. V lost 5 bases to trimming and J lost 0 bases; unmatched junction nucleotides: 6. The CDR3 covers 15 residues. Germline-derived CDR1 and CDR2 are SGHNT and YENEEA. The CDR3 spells CASSPRTGANYGYTF. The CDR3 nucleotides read TGTGCCAGCAGCCCGCGGACAGGAGCTAACTATGGCTACACCTTC.

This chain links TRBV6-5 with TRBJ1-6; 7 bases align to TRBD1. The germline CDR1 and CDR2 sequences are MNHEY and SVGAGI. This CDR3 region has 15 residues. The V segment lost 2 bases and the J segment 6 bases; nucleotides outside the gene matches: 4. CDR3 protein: CASSYLGQSNSPLHF. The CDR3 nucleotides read TGTGCCAGCAGTTACCTGGGACAGTCTAATTCACCCCTCCACTTT.

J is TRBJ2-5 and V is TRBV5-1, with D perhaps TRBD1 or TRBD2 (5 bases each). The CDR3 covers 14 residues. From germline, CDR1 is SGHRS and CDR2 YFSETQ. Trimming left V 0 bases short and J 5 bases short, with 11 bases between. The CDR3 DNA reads TGCGCCAGCAGCTTGGGGGACCGTGGGGAGACCCAGTACTTC. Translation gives CASSLGDRGETQYF.

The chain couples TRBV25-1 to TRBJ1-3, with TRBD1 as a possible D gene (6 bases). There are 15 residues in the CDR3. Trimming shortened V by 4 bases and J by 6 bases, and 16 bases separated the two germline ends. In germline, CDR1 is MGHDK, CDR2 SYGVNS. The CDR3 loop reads CASSVTGARLNTIYF. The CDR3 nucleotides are TGTGCCAGCAGTGTGACAGGAGCCAGATTAAACACCATATATTTT. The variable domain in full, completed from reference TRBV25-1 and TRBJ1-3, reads EADIYQTPRYLVIGTGKKITLECSQTMGHDKMYWYQQDPGMELHLIHYSYGVNSTEKGDLSSESTVSRIRTEHFPLTLESARPSHTSQYLCASSVTGARLNTIYFGEGSWLTVV.